The present T cell receptor beta chain was sequenced within a study of shared clonotypes between healthy human individuals. Ten immunoSEQ deep assay plates were used to sequence the DNA of unsorted PBMCs. TCRdb keeps only in-frame clones here, not all; method: immunoSEQ multiplex PCR. The sample comprises 490,000 or so clones, around three quarters of which are singletons, and roughly 12% rests with the top ten. Comments on this clone: Its cognate antigen is unknown. The same CDR3 can be traced to other DNA sequences in this sample.

CDR1 MNHEY and CDR2 SMNVEV come from the germline V gene (reference sequence). This CDR3 contains 13 residues. V was trimmed by 0 bases and J by 4 bases, leaving 3 bases between them. Study-level points and caveats: The sampled material consisted only of blood, and tissue repertoires are likely to differ. Clonotype sharing among donors was expected to depend on sequencing depth.

The study drew its donors from healthy HIV-negative adults without recent acute infections or vaccinations. The V gene is TRBV27, the J gene TRBJ2-2; no clear D. The sequenced sample consisted of PBMCs. The sequence was obtained from a middle-aged woman in good health. Some clones in this sample may be carry-over from other donors' samples. CDR3 bases: TGTGCCAGCAGTTTATCGCGCACCGGGGAGCTGTTTTTT. It is translated as CASSLSRTGELFF.